One and the same sample provided the 30 T cell receptor beta chains below, sequenced in a study of spatial heterogeneity in lung cancer (dated by TCRdb to the late 2010s). Library preparation employed 5' RACE. TCRdb shows the sequencer as NextSeq 500. TCRdb itself trimmed the public reads at Q25 with fastp, ran MiXCR and retained productive beta chains. Each entry merges the rows of one CDR3 protein and shows their most common DNA and genes. The sample table lists 55,000 to 75,000 distinct CDR3 sequences, roughly 8.9% of them with a count of one. 1.9% of the sample is held by the ten biggest clonotypes. The time point label, as the study defines it: blood at routine non-recurrence follow-up after resection. The sample here was PBMCs, taken at follow-up. The receptors were sampled from a female donor with early-stage non-small cell lung cancer.

Ten or more counts support this clonotype. This chain joins TRBV15 and TRBJ1-5, with D unresolved. Between the trimmed V and J ends, which lost 0 bases and 6 bases, there was a span of 9 bases. This CDR3 is built from 14 residues. Germline lookup yields CDR1 LNHNV and CDR2 YYDKDF (reference sequence). The CDR3 is CATSRDPGSQPQHF. CDR3 nucleotides: TGTGCCACCAGCAGAGATCCGGGGAGTCAGCCCCAGCATTTT.

This clonotype occurred many times. The V and J genes are TRBV24-1 and TRBJ2-1; D is undetermined. CDR1 is KGHDR and CDR2 is SFDVKD in the germline V gene. This CDR3 comprises 12 residues. Trimming removed 9 bases at V and 12 bases at J, with 17 bases between. In nucleotides, the CDR3 is TGTGCCACCGGGCCGCAGGAAGGTAGGCAGTTCTTC. Amino acid sequence: CATGPQEGRQFF.

This clonotype was observed at least ten times. The chain uses TRBV10-3 and TRBJ2-1, with TRBD2 matching over 9 bases. The CDR3 spans 13 residues. V trimming: 6 bases; J trimming: 9 bases; junction bases outside the gene matches: 6. The germline V gene has CDR1 ENHRY and CDR2 SYGVKD. The CDR3 DNA sequence: TGTGCCATCAGCAGTAGCGGGAGTGGTGAGCAGTTCTTC. Translated, it gives CAISSSGSGEQFF.

A few counts support this clonotype. The CDR3 reads CASSSAGITEKLFF. In nucleotides, the CDR3 is TGTGCCAGCAGTTCTGCAGGGATAACTGAAAAACTGTTTTTT. The gene calls are TRBV6-5 and TRBJ1-4; a possible D gene is TRBD1 (5 bases). Trimming left V 4 bases short and J 7 bases short, with 13 bases between. From germline, CDR1 is MNHEY and CDR2 SVGAGI. The length of the CDR3 is 14 residues.

This clonotype occurred a few times. The V call is TRBV5-1, the J call TRBJ1-2; TRBD1 matches 9 bases. V trimming: 3 bases; J trimming: 8 bases; junction bases outside the gene matches: 11. The CDR3 is made up of 15 amino acids. Looked up from germline, CDR1 is SGHRS and CDR2 is YFSETQ. CDR3 residues: CASSYLGTGRTGYTF. In DNA form, the CDR3 reads TGCGCCAGCAGCTATCTTGGGACAGGGAGAACCGGCTACACCTTC.

This clonotype showed up many times. The chain recombines TRBV10-3 with TRBJ1-1; D is unresolved. The germline gives CDR1 ENHRY, CDR2 SYGVKD. The CDR3 is 15 amino acids. Trimming shortened V by 8 bases and J by 0 bases, and 16 bases separated the two germline ends. CDR3 sequence: CAIGKDMTMNTEAFF. The CDR3 nucleotides are TGTGCCATCGGGAAAGACATGACCATGAACACTGAAGCTTTCTTT.

This clonotype was counted ten times or more. The V gene is TRBV5-1, the J gene TRBJ1-6; possibly TRBD1 for D (5 bases). CDR3 length: 13 residues. Germline V gives CDR1 SGHRS, CDR2 YFSETQ. V was clipped by 0 bases and J by 13 bases, with 11 bases between them. The CDR3 DNA reads as TGCGCCAGCAGCTTGGGGCAGGGAGGCCCCCTCCACTTT. Residues: CASSLGQGGPLHF. Based on the CDR3 plus reference TRBV5-1 and TRBJ1-6, the full variable domain is KAGVTQTPRYLIKTRGQQVTLSCSPISGHRSVSWYQQTPGQGLQFLFEYFSETQRNKGNFPGRFSGRQFSNSRSEMNVSTLELGDSALYLCASSLGQGGPLHFGNGTRLTVT.

This clonotype has a count of ten or more. DNA of the CDR3: TGTGCCAGCAGCTCATATCAGGGCACAGATACGCAGTATTTT. This translates into CASSSYQGTDTQYF. The chain uses TRBV7-2 and TRBJ2-3; no clear D gene. CDR1 and CDR2 from the germline V gene are SGHTA and FQGNSA. The ends were cut back, 4 bases at V and 1 base at J, with 9 bases in the middle. This CDR3 is 14 amino acids long.

This clonotype was seen at least ten times. The rearrangement uses TRBV20-1 and TRBJ1-5; D uncertain. Germline V gene lookup returns CDR1 DFQATT and CDR2 SNEGSKA (reference sequence). Trimming stripped 1 base from V and 9 bases from J, with 10 bases between. CDR3 length: 12 residues. The CDR3 DNA reads as TGCAGTGCTAGAGGGCCGAGCAGGCCCCAGCATTTT. This translates into CSARGPSRPQHF.

This clonotype has ten or more counts. CDR3 DNA sequence: TGCGCCAGCAGCCAAGATCGAGGACAGGGAGTGGAGCAGTTCTTC. This codes for CASSQDRGQGVEQFF. The genes are TRBV4-1 and TRBJ2-1, with TRBD1 matching over 8 bases. The length of the CDR3 is 15 residues. The junction had 8 bases not matched to a gene; V was cut back by 0 bases and J by 10 bases. Per the germline V gene, CDR1 is MGHRA and CDR2 is YSYEKL.

This clonotype was detected only a few times. V is TRBV2 and J is TRBJ2-3; TRBD2 agrees at 9 bases. V trimming: 2 bases; J trimming: 1 base; junction bases outside the gene matches: 1. The CDR3 extends over 15 amino acids. The germline gives CDR1 SNHLY, CDR2 FYNNEI. The CDR3 here is CASSEIAGGTDTQYF. The CDR3 DNA reads as TGTGCCAGCAGTGAAATAGCGGGAGGCACAGATACGCAGTATTTT.

The gene calls are TRBV2 and TRBJ2-7; TRBD1 is a possible D gene (6 bases). The V gene lost 5 bases and the J gene lost 2 bases, with 10 bases spanning the gap. This CDR3 contains 13 residues. Looked up from germline, CDR1 is SNHLY and CDR2 is FYNNEI. Written as DNA, the CDR3 is TGTGCCAGCAGTAGGACAGTCCCCTACGAGCAGTACTTC. It translates to CASSRTVPYEQYF.

J is TRBJ2-7 and V is TRBV19; 7 bases align to TRBD1. Trimming at V came to 3 bases and at J to 2 bases, leaving 7 bases not matched to a gene. This CDR3 has 15 amino acids. CDR1 and CDR2 (germline): LNHDA, SQIVND (reference sequence). In DNA form, the CDR3 reads TGTGCCAGTAGTATGCAAGAGGGGGCGGCCTACGAGCAGTACTTC. It yields the protein CASSMQEGAAYEQYF.

As regards this clonotype: One junction end disagrees with the germline gene, perhaps due to a read error. This chain joins TRBV5-1 and TRBJ2-7; 9 bases are a match to TRBD2. The CDR3 runs to 16 residues. The germline CDR1 and CDR2 sequences are SGHRS and YFSETQ. CDR3 loop: CANSFQTGLAIYEQYF. The CDR3 bases are TGCGCCAACAGCTTCCAAACGGGACTAGCCATCTACGAGCAGTACTTC.

The chain combines TRBV3-1 with TRBJ2-2; no definite D call. This CDR3 comprises 15 residues. Deletions cut 3 bases from V and 0 bases from J, with 8 bases between. Looked up from germline, CDR1 is LGHDT and CDR2 is YNNKEL (reference sequence). This CDR3 reads CASSQTAANTGELFF. The CDR3 nucleotides read TGTGCCAGCAGCCAGACCGCCGCGAACACCGGGGAGCTGTTTTTT.

This clonotype was counted a few times. This rearrangement joins TRBV29-1 to TRBJ2-1, with 13 bases aligning to TRBD2. V lost 7 bases and J lost 9; bases outside the gene matches: 6. Germline V gene lookup returns CDR1 SQVTM and CDR2 ANQGSEA. The CDR3 has 13 amino acids. As DNA, the CDR3 is TGCAGCGCACTGACTAGCGGGGGGTCTGAGCAGTTCTTC. Its translation is CSALTSGGSEQFF.

This clonotype occurred many times. The gene calls are TRBV19 and TRBJ1-2; 8 bases are a match to TRBD1. CDR1 is LNHDA, CDR2 SQIVND, per germline (reference sequence). The CDR3 contains 14 residues. Germline trimming cut 0 bases from V and 7 bases from J; bases unmatched to any gene: 4. In nucleotides, the CDR3 is TGTGCCAGTAGTATAGACGGACAGGGTCCTGGCTACACCTTC. Translating gives CASSIDGQGPGYTF.

This chain links TRBV18 with TRBJ2-3; no clear D. The germline CDR1 and CDR2 sequences are KGHSH and LQKENI. V was clipped by 4 bases and J by 0 bases, with 11 bases between them. The CDR3 consists of 15 residues. This CDR3 reads CASSLERGSTDTQYF. CDR3 nucleotides: TGTGCCAGCTCACTCGAGAGAGGCAGCACAGATACGCAGTATTTT.

This clonotype has a handful of counts. The chain couples TRBV20-1 to TRBJ2-1; D may be TRBD2 (7 bases). The CDR3 has 16 residues. Germline V gene data show CDR1 as DFQATT and CDR2 as SNEGSKA (reference sequence). V gave up 3 bases and J gave up 8 bases, with 23 bases separating them. CDR3 DNA sequence: TGCAGTGCTAGTTTCAGGGGAGGAGCGGGGTCGGATGAGCAGTTCTTC. Protein: CSASFRGGAGSDEQFF.

This clonotype showed up many times. The chain couples TRBV29-1 to TRBJ2-3; D is possibly TRBD1 (6 bases). The V end lost 7 bases, the J end lost 0 bases, and 11 bases lay between the germline ends. The CDR3 loop spans 13 amino acids. CDR1 and CDR2 from the germline V gene are SQVTM and ANQGSEA. DNA of the CDR3: TGCAGCGGCGGACAGCTAAGCACAGATACGCAGTATTTT. It yields the protein CSGGQLSTDTQYF.

In its sample, this clonotype was seen many times. The genes are TRBV3-1 and TRBJ2-1; 7 bases fit TRBD2. V was clipped by 2 bases and J by 8 bases; unmatched bases: 9. Germline V gene lookup returns CDR1 LGHDT and CDR2 YNNKEL (reference sequence). The CDR3 runs 15 residues. The CDR3, as DNA: TGTGCCAGCAGCCAACAAGTAGCCCGGGAGGATGAGCAGTTCTTC. Its translation: CASSQQVAREDEQFF.

The table lists this clonotype with many counts. The chain recombines TRBV13 with TRBJ2-6, with TRBD1 as a possible D gene (6 bases). Trimming cost V 11 bases and J 0 bases, with 11 bases left between them. The CDR3 spans 14 residues. CDR1 is PRHDT and CDR2 is FYEKMQ in the germline V gene (reference sequence). CDR3 nucleotide sequence: TGTGCCGCTACGGACAGCTCTGGGGCCAACGTCCTGACTTTC. Its protein product is CAATDSSGANVLTF. Full variable domain (outside the CDR3, taken from reference TRBV13 and TRBJ2-6): AAGVIQSPRHLIKEKRETATLKCYPIPRHDTVYWYQQGPGQDPQFLISFYEKMQSDKGSIPDRFSAQQFSDYHSELNMSSLELGDSALYFCAATDSSGANVLTFGAGSRLTVL.

This clonotype was seen more than once but under ten times. This chain joins TRBV20-1 and TRBJ1-1, with D hard to call. Trimming cost V 5 bases and J 8 bases, with 15 bases left between them. The CDR3 sequence is 12 residues long. Germline CDR1 and CDR2: DFQATT and SNEGSKA (reference sequence). CDR3 sequence reads: CSAGPHPREAFF. The CDR3 DNA reads as TGCAGTGCTGGGCCCCACCCCCGAGAAGCTTTCTTT.

In this sample, this clonotype turned up many times. This chain uses TRBV6-5 with TRBJ2-1, with a weak D call TRBD1 (6 bases). CDR3 size: 14 residues. Trimming removed 1 base at V and 5 bases at J, with 9 bases between. CDR1 and CDR2 from the germline V gene are MNHEY and SVGAGI. The CDR3 sequence: CASSYYGGHNEQFF. CDR3 bases: TGTGCCAGCAGTTACTATGGGGGCCACAATGAGCAGTTCTTC.

This clonotype has at least ten counts. The chain recombines TRBV20-1 with TRBJ2-1; 11 bases map to TRBD2. Germline CDR1 DFQATT, CDR2 SNEGSKA (reference sequence). The CDR3 loop spans 13 amino acids. V shed 2 bases and J 7 bases; nucleotides not matched to a gene: 1. CDR3 amino acids: CSARLAGGNEQFF. The CDR3 DNA reads as TGCAGTGCTAGACTAGCGGGGGGAAATGAGCAGTTCTTC.

This clonotype showed up many times. At one of its ends the junction is not consistent with the germline gene, which may arise from a read error. This chain uses TRBV7-3 with TRBJ2-1; 7 bases agree with TRBD2. Germline assignment: CDR1 SGHTA and CDR2 FQGTGA. The CDR3 extends over 14 amino acids. The CDR3 sequence: CVSSLRGDDNEQFF. The DNA of the CDR3 is TGTGTCAGCAGCTTACGGGGGGATGACAATGAGCAGTTCTTT.

This clonotype was counted a few times. The gene calls are TRBV24-1 and TRBJ2-1; 8 bases map to TRBD1. The length of the CDR3 is 16 residues. Per germline, CDR1 KGHDR and CDR2 SFDVKD. The ends lost 4 bases at V and 9 bases at J; junction bases unmatched: 13. The CDR3, as DNA: TGTGCCACCAGTGACCCGGTAGGCAGGGGGCTCGGTGAGCAGTTCTTC. Encoded protein: CATSDPVGRGLGEQFF.

V and J are TRBV27 and TRBJ2-1, with 8 bases identical to TRBD1. Germline CDR1 MNHEY, CDR2 SMNVEV (reference sequence). The CDR3 runs to 15 residues. V was pared by 2 bases and J by 8 bases, with 8 bases of the junction left unmatched. The CDR3 bases are TGTGCCAGCAGTTTAAGCCAGGGGGCGGGCCATGAGCAGTTCTTC. It codes for CASSLSQGAGHEQFF.

This clonotype was recorded at least ten times. V and J are TRBV19 and TRBJ2-4; tentatively, D is TRBD1 (5 bases). Germline CDR1 and CDR2: LNHDA and SQIVND (reference sequence). The V end lost 3 bases, the J end lost 1 base, and 16 bases lay between the germline ends. The CDR3 runs to 17 residues. The DNA of the CDR3 is TGTGCCAGTAGTATTTCCTCTCTAACAGGCGCCAAAAACATTCAGTACTTC. Its protein is CASSISSLTGAKNIQYF.

The chain combines TRBV9 with TRBJ2-7, with D perhaps TRBD2 (5 bases). The CDR3 has 13 amino acids. V was shortened by 4 bases and J by 4 bases, with 12 bases between the two germline ends. Germline CDR1 and CDR2: SGDLS and YYNGEE. CDR3 residues: CASSSRTGYEQYF. DNA for the CDR3: TGTGCCAGCAGCTCCCGGACGGGATACGAGCAGTACTTC.